These 20 T cell receptor beta chains originate from one sample sequenced in a study of metastatic and nonmetastatic thyroid tumors. TCRdb re-processed the PCR reads through MiXCR. The data contain around 15,000 clones, 3.5% to 4.5% of them singletons. Thyroid surgery took place with no prior treatment in any patient. Material: tumor tissue. The source of these receptors is a female donor with papillary thyroid cancer or a benign thyroid nodule (not recorded which). Some clones in this sample may be carry-over from other donors' samples.

The gene calls are TRBV19 and TRBJ1-1, with 7 bases matching TRBD1. V was pared by 3 bases and J by 1 base, with 5 bases of the junction left unmatched. Germline loops: CDR1 LNHDA, CDR2 SQIVND (reference sequence). There are 15 residues in the CDR3. The CDR3 spells CASSIPGGANTEAFF. The CDR3 coding sequence is TGTGCCAGTAGTATCCCAGGGGGTGCGAACACTGAAGCTTTCTTT.

The CDR3 DNA is TGCGCCAGCAGCTTTGCTGCCAGAATGAACACTGAAGCTTTCTTT. Encoded protein: CASSFAARMNTEAFF. The V call is TRBV5-1, the J call TRBJ1-1, with D unresolved. The CDR3 contains 15 residues. Trimming stripped 2 bases from V and 0 bases from J, with 11 bases between. Germline V gene data show CDR1 as SGHRS and CDR2 as YFSETQ.

This chain links TRBV6-2 or TRBV6-3 with TRBJ1-5, with 10 positions matching TRBD1. The germline gives CDR1 MNHEY, CDR2 SVGEGT. The CDR3 is 15 residues long. J lost 2 bases, V lost 5 bases, and 3 bases had no gene match. The chain's CDR3 is CASSPGTGGNQPQHF. CDR3 nucleotide sequence: TGTGCCAGCAGTCCCGGGACAGGGGGCAATCAGCCCCAGCATTTT.

The chain has TRBV12-3 or TRBV12-4 and TRBJ2-7; TRBD2 aligns across 8 bases. V dropped 7 bases and J dropped 2; count of bases not matched to a gene: 7. The CDR3 consists of 14 residues. For the CDR3, the DNA is TGTGCCAGCAAGTTCGGAGCGGGAGCCTACGAGCAGTACTTC. Amino acids: CASKFGAGAYEQYF.

This clone was seen only a few times. The chain couples TRBV28 to TRBJ1-1; D unclear. The CDR3 covers 11 residues. Trimming took 5 bases from V and 3 from J, leaving 4 bases between them. The germline V gene has CDR1 MDHEN and CDR2 SYDVKM. This chain's CDR3 is CASSRDTEAFF. The CDR3 DNA reads TGTGCCAGCAGTAGAGACACTGAAGCTTTCTTT. The full variable domain, in which reference TRBV28 and TRBJ1-1 provide the parts outside the CDR3, is DVKVTQSSRYLVKRTGEKVFLECVQDMDHENMFWYRQDPGLGLRLIYFSYDVKMKEKGDIPEGYSVSREKKERFSLILESASTNQTSMYLCASSRDTEAFFGQGTRLTVV.

V and J are TRBV25-1 and TRBJ2-1; TRBD2 matches 8 bases. V dropped 3 bases and J dropped 6; count of bases not matched to a gene: 7. Germline CDR1 is MGHDK and CDR2 is SYGVNS. The length of the CDR3 is 15 residues. CDR3 nucleotide sequence: TGTGCCAGCAGTGAGCCGGGACTAGGGGGCAATGAGCAGTTCTTC. Translating it yields CASSEPGLGGNEQFF.

This chain links TRBV24-1 with TRBJ2-2; no clear D gene. The CDR3 runs to 15 residues. CDR1 is KGHDR and CDR2 is SFDVKD in the germline V gene. Trimming cost V 2 bases and J 1 base, with 7 bases left between them. The CDR3 coding sequence is TGTGCCACCAGTGATTATTACCAGAACACCGGGGAGCTGTTTTTT. This codes for CATSDYYQNTGELFF.

By proportion, this clone is large (0.1 to 1%). The V call is TRBV6-2 or TRBV6-3, the J call TRBJ2-2; D is unresolved. In germline, CDR1 is MNHEY, CDR2 SVGEGT. The CDR3 has 10 amino acids. Trimming removed 6 bases from V and 7 bases from J, with 3 bases in between. CDR3 amino acids: CASRDGELFF. DNA of the CDR3: TGTGCCAGCAGGGACGGGGAGCTGTTTTTT.

This sequence joins TRBV27 and TRBJ1-2, with TRBD1 identical over 8 bases. After removal of 6 bases from V and 8 bases from J, the junction contained 8 bases not matched to a gene. The CDR3 is made up of 13 amino acids. Germline V gene sequence: CDR1 MNHEY, CDR2 SMNVEV (reference sequence). DNA for the CDR3: TGTGCCAGCAGCCCCAGGGGGCTCGGCGGCTACACCTTC. This translates into CASSPRGLGGYTF.

V is TRBV2 and J is TRBJ1-1; TRBD1 is a possible D gene (5 bases). V dropped 3 bases and J dropped 3 bases, with 11 bases sitting between them. Per the germline V gene, CDR1 is SNHLY and CDR2 is FYNNEI. The length of the CDR3 is 14 residues. The CDR3 sequence is CASSDDRGDTEAFF. The CDR3 nucleotides are TGTGCCAGCAGTGACGACCGGGGGGACACTGAAGCTTTCTTT. Combining the CDR3 with reference TRBV2 and TRBJ1-1 gives the whole variable domain EPEVTQTPSHQVTQMGQEVILRCVPISNHLYFYWYRQILGQKVEFLVSFYNNEISEKSEIFDDQFSVERPDGSNFTLKIRSTKLEDSAMYFCASSDDRGDTEAFFGQGTRLTVV.

This clone is classed as medium-sized (0.01 to 0.1%). This rearrangement joins TRBV5-6 to TRBJ1-2, with TRBD1 matching 7 bases. CDR1 is SGHDT, CDR2 YYEEEE, per germline. The CDR3 consists of 15 residues. Trimming took 4 bases from V and 4 from J; bases not matched to a gene: 10. Here the CDR3 DNA reads TGTGCCAGCAGCGCGAGCCGGGACAGCTTCTATGGCTACACCTTC. Protein: CASSASRDSFYGYTF.

The rearrangement links TRBV11-2 to TRBJ2-7; 7 bases are a match to TRBD1. Germline V gives CDR1 SGHAT, CDR2 FQNNGV. After removal of 2 bases from V and 6 bases from J, the junction contained 10 bases not matched to a gene. CDR3 length: 15 residues. The CDR3 here is CASSLSTGENFEQYF. The CDR3, as DNA: TGTGCCAGCAGCTTATCAACAGGGGAGAACTTCGAGCAGTACTTC.

The gene calls are TRBV5-1 and TRBJ2-3; tentatively, D is TRBD1 (5 bases). This CDR3 contains 14 residues. CDR1 and CDR2 from the germline V gene are SGHRS and YFSETQ. Between the trimmed V and J ends, which lost 0 bases and 2 bases, there was a span of 7 bases. This CDR3 reads CASSLGQYTDTQYF. CDR3 bases: TGCGCCAGCAGCTTGGGACAGTACACAGATACGCAGTATTTT.

J is TRBJ1-1 and V is TRBV6-2 or TRBV6-3; no firm D call. Trimming cost V 6 bases and J 4 bases, with 12 bases left between them. This CDR3 contains 13 residues. Looked up from germline, CDR1 is MNHEY and CDR2 is SVGEGT. In DNA, the CDR3 is TGTGCCAGCAGGATCCAATCGGGCACTGAAGCTTTCTTT. This translates into CASRIQSGTEAFF.

The rearrangement uses TRBV14 and TRBJ2-2; 7 bases fit TRBD1. This CDR3 has 17 amino acids. Germline V gene data show CDR1 as SGHDN and CDR2 as FVKESK. The junction had 8 bases not matched to a gene; V was cut back by 3 bases and J by 1 base. CDR3 bases: TGTGCCAGCAGCCATATATGGGACAGTTTGAACACCGGGGAGCTGTTTTTT. This gives the protein CASSHIWDSLNTGELFF.

Judged by abundance, this clone is large. The chain is built from TRBV12-3 or TRBV12-4 and TRBJ2-1, with 13 nucleotides matching TRBD2. This CDR3 comprises 15 residues. V shed 3 bases, J shed 7 bases, and the junction held 3 bases outside the gene matches. The chain's CDR3 is CASSLETSGGNEQFF. DNA of the CDR3: TGTGCCAGCAGTTTGGAGACTAGCGGGGGGAATGAGCAGTTCTTC.

This clone has more than one count but fewer than ten. The chain employs TRBV6-1 and TRBJ1-2, with 10 nucleotides matching TRBD1. CDR3 size: 13 residues. The germline CDR1 and CDR2 sequences are MNHNS and SASEGT. V trimming: 4 bases; J trimming: 8 bases; junction bases outside the gene matches: 4. CDR3 loop: CASSATGGSGYTF. As DNA, the CDR3 is TGTGCCAGCAGTGCGACAGGGGGCTCAGGCTACACCTTC.

This clone was counted ten times or more. The J gene is TRBJ1-6, the V gene TRBV4-2; no clear D gene. Germline CDR1 is LGHNA and CDR2 is YNFKEQ. Trimming pared 4 bases from V and 8 bases from J, leaving 9 bases between. The CDR3 has 13 residues. CDR3 DNA sequence: TGTGCCAGCAGCCCCCTCGACGATTCACCCCTCCACTTT. Protein product: CASSPLDDSPLHF.

The chain recombines TRBV2 with TRBJ2-7, with no clear D. V was trimmed by 6 bases and J by 4 bases, leaving 16 bases between them. CDR3 length equals 14 residues. Germline CDR1 SNHLY, CDR2 FYNNEI. The DNA of the CDR3 is TGTGCCAGCAGAAGAACCCCAAATGCTTACGAGCAGTACTTC. Residues: CASRRTPNAYEQYF.

The chain joins TRBV6-1 to TRBJ1-2, with D possibly TRBD1 on 6 matching bases. The ends were cut back, 3 bases at V and 8 bases at J, with 16 bases in the middle. CDR3 length equals 14 residues. CDR1 is MNHNS, CDR2 SASEGT, per germline. The CDR3 region is CASSESQGRRGYTF. CDR3 DNA: TGTGCCAGCAGTGAGTCACAGGGTCGTCGGGGCTACACCTTC.